The rows below give T cell receptor beta chains drawn from one sample of a study of T cells in Graves' hyperthyroidism and ophthalmopathy. TCRdb re-derived calls from the multiplex PCR reads in MiXCR, one entry per CDR3 protein. This table has around 500,000 distinct CDR3 sequences, roughly 15% appearing once. Sequenced: blood. Every receptor here comes from a woman in her thirties with Graves' ophthalmopathy. Each CDR3 is given with its conserved first and last residue. Fields, in order: clone size, D gene, CDR3 length, V gene, J gene, CDR3 DNA, CDR3 protein. A D gene is named only where the DNA matches it firmly. A clone size is listed for some rows: how often the clone was seen (once, few, many), or a class if it is expanded.

clone size: .
D gene: .
CDR3 length: 16
V gene: TRBV14
J gene: TRBJ2-7
CDR3 DNA: TGTGCCAGCAGCCAAGAGCTCGGGAGTCCCTCCTACGAGCAGTACTTC
CDR3 protein: CASSQELGSPSYEQYF

clone size: many
D gene: .
CDR3 length: 13
V gene: TRBV30
J gene: TRBJ1-2
CDR3 DNA: TGTGCCTGGAGCATGGGGGGCGCCTATGGCTACACCTTC
CDR3 protein: CAWSMGGAYGYTF

clone size: .
D gene: .
CDR3 length: 14
V gene: TRBV6-1
J gene: TRBJ1-5
CDR3 DNA: TGTGCCAGCAGTGGTCGAACTAGCAATCAGCCCCAGCATTTT
CDR3 protein: CASSGRTSNQPQHF

clone size: .
D gene: TRBD2
CDR3 length: 15
V gene: TRBV9
J gene: TRBJ2-7
CDR3 DNA: TGTGCCAGCAGCGTAGATCCTAGCGGGAGCTTGGAGCAGTACTTC
CDR3 protein: CASSVDPSGSLEQYF

clone size: many
D gene: .
CDR3 length: 14
V gene: TRBV5-1
J gene: TRBJ2-1
CDR3 DNA: TGCGCCAGCAGCCGCCCAGGGGCAGGCAATGAGCAGTTCTTC
CDR3 protein: CASSRPGAGNEQFF

clone size: few
D gene: .
CDR3 length: 13
V gene: TRBV9
J gene: TRBJ1-5
CDR3 DNA: TGTGCCAGCAGCGTAGAATGGAATCAGCCCCAGCATTTT
CDR3 protein: CASSVEWNQPQHF

clone size: few
D gene: .
CDR3 length: 16
V gene: TRBV12-3/TRBV12-4
J gene: TRBJ2-1
CDR3 DNA: TGTGCCAGCAGTTTAGGGACCCTCAGGAGGTTACAACCTAAGTTCTTC
CDR3 protein: CASSLGTLRRLQPKFF

clone size: many
D gene: TRBD1
CDR3 length: 15
V gene: TRBV6-1
J gene: TRBJ2-5
CDR3 DNA: TGTGCCAGCAGTTGGCCGGGACAGAGGGGAGAGACCCAGTACTTC
CDR3 protein: CASSWPGQRGETQYF

clone size: .
D gene: .
CDR3 length: 17
V gene: TRBV4-1
J gene: TRBJ2-1
CDR3 DNA: TGCGCCAGCAGCCAAGATGGGTGGAATAGCGCGTACAATGAGCAGTTCTTC
CDR3 protein: CASSQDGWNSAYNEQFF

clone size: many
D gene: .
CDR3 length: 14
V gene: TRBV6-1
J gene: TRBJ2-1
CDR3 DNA: TGTGCCAGCAGCCCAGGGATCGGGTACAATGAGCAGTTCTTC
CDR3 protein: CASSPGIGYNEQFF

clone size: many
D gene: .
CDR3 length: 14
V gene: TRBV16
J gene: TRBJ1-1
CDR3 DNA: TGTGCCAGCAGCCCCGCCATTGGGGTCACTGAAGCTTTCTTT
CDR3 protein: CASSPAIGVTEAFF

clone size: many
D gene: TRBD1
CDR3 length: 15
V gene: TRBV7-2
J gene: TRBJ1-5
CDR3 DNA: TGTGCCAGCAGTCCTTCCCCGGACAGGGCTCAGCCCCAGCATTTT
CDR3 protein: CASSPSPDRAQPQHF

clone size: .
D gene: .
CDR3 length: 14
V gene: TRBV28
J gene: TRBJ2-5
CDR3 DNA: TGTGCCAGCAGCACTGTCAGGAGTTGGGAGACCCAGTACTTC
CDR3 protein: CASSTVRSWETQYF

clone size: many
D gene: .
CDR3 length: 17
V gene: TRBV4-3
J gene: TRBJ1-1
CDR3 DNA: TGCGCCAGCAGCCAAGAGGTAGTCGGCCTCGGGGACACTGAAGCTTTCTTT
CDR3 protein: CASSQEVVGLGDTEAFF

clone size: many
D gene: TRBD1
CDR3 length: 15
V gene: TRBV5-1
J gene: TRBJ1-4
CDR3 DNA: TGCGCCAGCGGCCCGGGCGGACAGGGGAATGAAAAACTGTTTTTT
CDR3 protein: CASGPGGQGNEKLFF

clone size: many
D gene: TRBD1
CDR3 length: 16
V gene: TRBV12-3/TRBV12-4
J gene: TRBJ2-1
CDR3 DNA: TGTGCCAGCAGCCATAACAGGGGAGAAGCCTACAATGAGCAGTTCTTC
CDR3 protein: CASSHNRGEAYNEQFF

clone size: .
D gene: TRBD2
CDR3 length: 17
V gene: TRBV7-3
J gene: TRBJ2-5
CDR3 DNA: TGTGCCAGCAGCCCGGGACTAGCGGGAGGGCCTGGGGAGACCCAGTACTTC
CDR3 protein: CASSPGLAGGPGETQYF

clone size: few
D gene: TRBD1
CDR3 length: 14
V gene: TRBV12-3/TRBV12-4
J gene: TRBJ1-4
CDR3 DNA: TGTGCCAGCAAAAACAGGGGTCTGTGGGAAAAACTGTTTTTT
CDR3 protein: CASKNRGLWEKLFF

clone size: .
D gene: .
CDR3 length: 14
V gene: TRBV6-5
J gene: TRBJ2-7
CDR3 DNA: TGTGCCAGCAGTTACTCCACATATAGGTACGAGCAGTACTTC
CDR3 protein: CASSYSTYRYEQYF

clone size: few
D gene: .
CDR3 length: 15
V gene: TRBV28
J gene: TRBJ1-1
CDR3 DNA: TGTGCCAGCAGTACTCCGACAGCTGTGAACACTGAAGCTTTCTTT
CDR3 protein: CASSTPTAVNTEAFF

clone size: many
D gene: .
CDR3 length: 11
V gene: TRBV12-5
J gene: TRBJ1-5
CDR3 DNA: TGTGCTAGTGGTTTTCTTCAGCCCCAGCATTTT
CDR3 protein: CASGFLQPQHF

clone size: many
D gene: TRBD2
CDR3 length: 12
V gene: TRBV3-1
J gene: TRBJ2-7
CDR3 DNA: TGTGCCAGCAGCCAAGCGGGAGGTGAGCAGTACTTC
CDR3 protein: CASSQAGGEQYF

clone size: .
D gene: TRBD1
CDR3 length: 13
V gene: TRBV6-1
J gene: TRBJ2-1
CDR3 DNA: TGTGCCAGCCGTGGACAGGGGATGGGCGAGCAGTTCTTC
CDR3 protein: CASRGQGMGEQFF

clone size: .
D gene: .
CDR3 length: 12
V gene: TRBV12-3/TRBV12-4
J gene: TRBJ1-4
CDR3 DNA: TGTGCCAGCAGCCGGGATTATGAAAAACTGTTTTTT
CDR3 protein: CASSRDYEKLFF

clone size: .
D gene: .
CDR3 length: 14
V gene: TRBV27
J gene: TRBJ2-1
CDR3 DNA: TGTGCCAGCAGTTTCTTCCAATCGGGAGTGACGCAGTTCTTC
CDR3 protein: CASSFFQSGVTQFF

clone size: .
D gene: TRBD1
CDR3 length: 15
V gene: TRBV5-1
J gene: TRBJ2-7
CDR3 DNA: TGCGCCAGCAGCTACGCGACAGGGGTTCTCTACGAGCAGTACTTC
CDR3 protein: CASSYATGVLYEQYF

clone size: .
D gene: .
CDR3 length: 14
V gene: TRBV20-1
J gene: TRBJ2-2
CDR3 DNA: TGCAGTGCTAGTTGGCGGGACAACACCGGGGAGCTGTTTTTT
CDR3 protein: CSASWRDNTGELFF

clone size: many
D gene: .
CDR3 length: 15
V gene: TRBV28
J gene: TRBJ2-7
CDR3 DNA: TGTGCCAGCAGTTTTGGGGGGCGCGTTCTCTACGAGCAGTACTTC
CDR3 protein: CASSFGGRVLYEQYF

clone size: many
D gene: .
CDR3 length: 19
V gene: TRBV30
J gene: TRBJ1-5
CDR3 DNA: TGTGCCTGGAGTGCCCCGGACGAACTATTCCGGGGGGGCAATCAGCCCCAGCATTTT
CDR3 protein: CAWSAPDELFRGGNQPQHF

clone size: many
D gene: .
CDR3 length: 12
V gene: TRBV20-1
J gene: TRBJ2-7
CDR3 DNA: TGCAGTGAGGGCCGCGGGACCTACGAGCAGTACTTC
CDR3 protein: CSEGRGTYEQYF

clone size: many
D gene: .
CDR3 length: 13
V gene: TRBV20-1
J gene: TRBJ2-5
CDR3 DNA: TGCAGTGCTGGGGCTAGGGTGTTGGAGACCCAGTACTTC
CDR3 protein: CSAGARVLETQYF

clone size: many
D gene: .
CDR3 length: 17
V gene: TRBV30
J gene: TRBJ2-5
CDR3 DNA: TGTGCCTCTACCGCCCCCGGACGAGACGGAGGTCAAGAGACCCAGTACTTC
CDR3 protein: CASTAPGRDGGQETQYF

clone size: .
D gene: TRBD2
CDR3 length: 13
V gene: TRBV20-1
J gene: TRBJ2-1
CDR3 DNA: TGCAGTGCTATTAGCGGGAGTAACGATGAGCAGTTCTTC
CDR3 protein: CSAISGSNDEQFF

clone size: many
D gene: .
CDR3 length: 14
V gene: TRBV7-2
J gene: TRBJ2-7
CDR3 DNA: TGTGCCAGCAGCTTATGGTCGGCTGACTACGAGCAGTACTTC
CDR3 protein: CASSLWSADYEQYF

clone size: many
D gene: .
CDR3 length: 17
V gene: TRBV28
J gene: TRBJ2-5
CDR3 DNA: TGTGCCAGCAGTTTATTAGGCTCCCCTAGCGAACAAGAGACCCAGTACTTC
CDR3 protein: CASSLLGSPSEQETQYF

clone size: few
D gene: .
CDR3 length: 13
V gene: TRBV19
J gene: TRBJ2-2
CDR3 DNA: TGTGCCAGTAGTATGTCAGGCACCGGGGAGCTGTTTTTT
CDR3 protein: CASSMSGTGELFF

clone size: few
D gene: .
CDR3 length: 14
V gene: TRBV9
J gene: TRBJ2-2
CDR3 DNA: TGTGCCAGCAGCGTAGGGCGATACACCGGGGAGCTGTTTTTT
CDR3 protein: CASSVGRYTGELFF

clone size: many
D gene: TRBD1
CDR3 length: 13
V gene: TRBV2
J gene: TRBJ2-5
CDR3 DNA: TGTGCCAGAAGCCGGACAGGGATGGAGACCCAGTACTTC
CDR3 protein: CARSRTGMETQYF

clone size: few
D gene: .
CDR3 length: 13
V gene: TRBV29-1
J gene: TRBJ2-1
CDR3 DNA: TGCAGCGTTGACTCAAGCTCCTACAATGAGCAGTTCTTC
CDR3 protein: CSVDSSSYNEQFF

clone size: many
D gene: TRBD1
CDR3 length: 16
V gene: TRBV6-6
J gene: TRBJ1-1
CDR3 DNA: TGTGCCAGCAGTTACCCGGGGACAGCTCCTTCTACTGAAGCTTTCTTT
CDR3 protein: CASSYPGTAPSTEAFF